This T cell receptor beta chain is drawn from a study of blood T cell repertoires in COVID-19. The V and J ends lost 0 bases and 12 bases, in that order; junction bases with no gene match: 7. The germline gives CDR1 SGHRS, CDR2 YFSETQ. The CDR3 runs to 16 residues. Produced via immunoSEQ multiplex PCR; TCRdb's table is partial and in-frame only. The profile covers more than 45,000 clones, with around 84% appearing a single time and 14% taken by the ten largest. This clonotype originated in a man aged 70-80 years with acute or convalescent COVID-19. The sequenced material came from peripheral blood. J is TRBJ2-1 and V is TRBV5-1; 15 nucleotides match TRBD2. In nucleotides, the CDR3 is TGCGCCAGCAGCTTGGGTGGGGGACTAGCGGGAGGTTGGCAGTTCTTC. Protein product: CASSLGGGLAGGWQFF.